A selection of T cell receptor beta chains follows, all from one sample in a study of T cells in Graves' hyperthyroidism and ophthalmopathy. MiXCR, applied by TCRdb to the multiplex PCR reads, yields one record per CDR3 protein. The table includes 690,000 or so distinct CDR3 sequences, around 19% detected once. The source material was blood. Every receptor here comes from a woman between 45 and 65 years old with Graves' hyperthyroidism that later progressed to Graves' ophthalmopathy. Each CDR3 is given with its conserved first and last residue. D genes are given only for firm matches. Clone size is not always given. Where it is, it says once, few, many or a class for expanded clones.

TRBV11-2	-	TRBJ1-1	many	TGTGCCAGCAGCTTAGGGGGGCAGCGGGGTGAAGCTTTCTTT	CASSLGGQRGEAFF
TRBV14	TRBD2	TRBJ2-1	few	TGTGCCAGCAGCGCCCGGGACTACCCTTTGAACAATGAGCAGTTCTTC	CASSARDYPLNNEQFF
TRBV15	-	TRBJ2-5	few	TGTGCCACCAGCAGAGGAGGGCTCCAAGAGACCCAGTACTTC	CATSRGGLQETQYF
TRBV11-3	-	TRBJ2-2	few	TGTGCCAGCAGCTTAGGCCCCGGGTACGGCACCGGGGAGCTGTTTTTT	CASSLGPGYGTGELFF
TRBV3-1	TRBD1	TRBJ2-2	few	TGTGCCAGCAGCCAAAGTTTGAGACAGGGGCACGGGGAGCTGTTTTTT	CASSQSLRQGHGELFF
TRBV5-6	TRBD2	TRBJ2-3	many	TGTGCCAGCAGCTTGGGAGCGGGGGCGGCAGATACGCAGTATTTT	CASSLGAGAADTQYF
TRBV20-1	TRBD1	TRBJ1-2	-	TGCAGTGCATTCGACAGGGAACGTGGCTACACCTTC	CSAFDRERGYTF
TRBV11-2	TRBD1	TRBJ2-2	-	TGTGCCAGCAGCTTTTTCGCCGCTGGGACAGACACCGGGGAGCTGTTTTTT	CASSFFAAGTDTGELFF
TRBV11-2	-	TRBJ2-2	many	TGTGCCAGCAGCTTAGTTCACGCGAACACCGGGGAGCTGTTTTTT	CASSLVHANTGELFF
TRBV10-3	-	TRBJ1-2	few	TGTGCCATCAGCCCCGGGCAGGGTGACGGGGGCTACACCTTC	CAISPGQGDGGYTF
TRBV5-1	-	TRBJ1-6	many	TGCGCCAGCAGCAAGACAGAAACCTTTAGCTCACCCCTCCACTTT	CASSKTETFSSPLHF